What follows describes a single TCR beta chain. As defined, naive CD8 cells were CD45RO-negative and positively selected for CCR7, with terminally differentiated effector memory CD45RA+ cells excluded. Sequencing used immunoSEQ multiplex PCR; TCRdb keeps in-frame clones, though not all of them. The sample lists around 1.9 million clones; around 93% were seen once. The data were obtained in a study of shared clonotypes between healthy human individuals. This TCR came from a man younger than 35 in good health. Some clones in this sample may be carry-over from other donors' samples. Sequencing input: naive CD8+ T cells from PBMCs.

This chain's CDR3 is CASSNSWTGPFNYGYTF. The DNA for the CDR3 is TGTGCCAGCAGTAACTCTTGGACAGGGCCATTTAACTATGGCTACACCTTC. The genes are TRBV28 and TRBJ1-2; 8 bases fit TRBD1. This CDR3 comprises 17 residues. CDR1 is MDHEN and CDR2 is SYDVKM in the germline V gene. Germline trimming cut 5 bases from V and 1 base from J; bases unmatched to any gene: 12.